The 9 T cell receptor beta chains given below trace back to one sample, sequenced in a study of control samples from healthy donors and cancer patients. Here immunoSEQ multiplex PCR was the method, and the copy in TCRdb shows in-frame clones only, minus some. The sample contains roughly 76,000 clones, around 94% of which appear only once. The sequencing sample was made of blood. These receptors were obtained from a woman in her late teens or twenties in good health.

CDR3 bases: TGTGCCAGCAGTTCACGGACAGGGGAGTATGGCTACACCTTC. Translated: CASSSRTGEYGYTF. The V call is TRBV27, the J call TRBJ1-2, with TRBD1 matching over 9 bases. J gave up 5 bases and V 4 bases, and 5 bases lay outside the gene matches. CDR1 MNHEY and CDR2 SMNVEV come from the germline V gene (reference sequence). CDR3 size: 14 residues.

This clone appeared once. This sequence joins TRBV14 and TRBJ2-1; D is undetermined. V dropped 6 bases and J dropped 9 bases, with 12 bases sitting between them. The germline V gene has CDR1 SGHDN and CDR2 FVKESK. The length of the CDR3 is 12 residues. The chain's CDR3 is CASSPSGLEQFF. CDR3 sequence (DNA): TGTGCCAGCAGTCCCTCGGGTCTTGAGCAGTTCTTC.

The chain is built from TRBV7-3 and TRBJ2-5; TRBD2 agrees at 7 bases. Germline-derived CDR1 and CDR2 are SGHTA and FQGTGA. The CDR3 runs to 15 residues. Trimming took 2 bases from V and 5 from J; bases not matched to a gene: 8. The CDR3, as DNA: TGTGCCAGCAGCTTACGCGGGGGAAGAGGGGAGACCCAGTACTTC. Translation: CASSLRGGRGETQYF. Using reference TRBV7-3 and TRBJ2-5 for the parts outside the CDR3, the full variable domain is GAGVSQTPSNKVTEKGKYVELRCDPISGHTALYWYRQSLGQGPEFLIYFQGTGAADDSGLPNDRFFAVRPEGSVSTLKIQRTERGDSAVYLCASSLRGGRGETQYFGPGTRLLVL.

The chain is built from TRBV2 and TRBJ1-1; D is unclear. The germline V and J ends were trimmed by 11 bases and 0 bases, with 13 bases remaining between them. Per germline, CDR1 SNHLY and CDR2 FYNNEI. This CDR3 contains 13 residues. The CDR3 is CASDRSMNTEAFF. For the CDR3, the DNA is TGTGCCTCCGACCGGAGCATGAACACTGAAGCTTTCTTT.

This rearrangement joins TRBV11-1 to TRBJ2-7, with 9 bases matching TRBD1. J lost 7 bases, V lost 6 bases, and 13 bases had no gene match. Germline CDR1 is SGHAT and CDR2 is FQDESV (reference sequence). The CDR3 covers 15 residues. The CDR3 region is CASSAQGQGPLEQYF. For the CDR3, the DNA is TGTGCCAGCAGTGCTCAGGGACAGGGACCCTTAGAGCAGTACTTC.

The rearrangement links TRBV5-5 to TRBJ1-6; 9 nucleotides line up with TRBD1. Trimming cost V 3 bases and J 5 bases; bases outside gene matches: 3. The CDR3 loop spans 15 amino acids. The germline V gene encodes CDR1 SGHKS and CDR2 YYEKEE (reference sequence). This chain's CDR3 is CASSSRTGDNSPLHF. The CDR3 DNA reads TGTGCCAGCAGCTCGCGGACAGGGGATAATTCACCCCTCCACTTT.

The chain joins TRBV7-2 to TRBJ1-2, with 10 bases identical to TRBD1. With 3 bases clipped from V and 4 bases from J, the junction kept 2 bases outside the gene matches. The CDR3 runs 14 residues. Germline CDR1 and CDR2: SGHTA and FQGNSA. CDR3 region: CASSFRDRGYGYTF. The CDR3 bases are TGTGCCAGCAGCTTCCGGGACAGGGGCTATGGCTACACCTTC. Full variable domain (rest looked up from reference TRBV7-2 and TRBJ1-2): GAGVSQSPSNKVTEKGKDVELRCDPISGHTALYWYRQSLGQGLEFLIYFQGNSAPDKSGLPSDRFSAERTGGSVSTLTIQRTQQEDSAVYLCASSFRDRGYGYTFGSGTRLTVV.

This clone was recorded a few times. The V gene is TRBV4-1, the J gene TRBJ1-5; no definite D call. Trimming removed 0 bases at V and 0 bases at J, with 9 bases between. Germline V gives CDR1 MGHRA, CDR2 YSYEKL. This CDR3 comprises 16 residues. CDR3 sequence: CASSQEKHDSNQPQHF. DNA of the CDR3: TGCGCCAGCAGCCAAGAGAAACACGATAGCAATCAGCCCCAGCATTTT.

This clone occurred a few times. V and J are TRBV6-4 and TRBJ2-1, with D hard to call. V lost 3 bases and J 0 bases, leaving 9 bases between the germline ends. The CDR3 runs 15 residues. Looked up from germline, CDR1 is MRHNA and CDR2 is SNTAGT. The CDR3 DNA follows: TGTGCCAGCAGTGATCGGGCAGGCTCCTACAATGAGCAGTTCTTC. This sequence encodes CASSDRAGSYNEQFF.